A selection of T cell receptor beta chains follows, all from one sample in a study of immune characterization of retroperitoneal liposarcoma. TCRdb recomputed calls from the PCR reads with MiXCR, one row per CDR3 protein. The sample includes around 19,000 distinct CDR3 sequences, approximately 37% seen only once; the top ten take less than 8.5%. The source material was blood. These receptors came from a male donor with retroperitoneal liposarcoma. The CDR3 runs from the conserved cysteine through the conserved F or W. A D gene is named only where the DNA matches it firmly. Rows may omit the clone size; those that give it use once, few, many or a size class.

clone size	V gene	J gene	D gene	CDR3 DNA	CDR3 protein
many	TRBV27	TRBJ2-3	.	TGTGCCAGCAGTTTATCGGACGCAGATACGCAGTATTTT	CASSLSDADTQYF
.	TRBV6-1	TRBJ1-2	TRBD1	TGTGCCAGCACCCTCTCGACAGGGGGCGTCAGCTACACCTTC	CASTLSTGGVSYTF
.	TRBV10-3	TRBJ2-5	TRBD1	TGTGCCATCAGTGAGTTAGGACAGGGGGGGCCCAAGCAGTACTTC	CAISELGQGGPKQYF
.	TRBV27	TRBJ2-7	.	TGTGCCAGCAGTTTGAGGGAAGACTCCTACGAGCAGTACTTC	CASSLREDSYEQYF
.	TRBV11-2	TRBJ1-4	TRBD1	TGTGCCAGCAGCTTAGAGTGGGGGACAGCTAATGAAAAACTGTTTTTT	CASSLEWGTANEKLFF
.	TRBV5-1	TRBJ2-2	TRBD1	TGCGCCAGCAGCTTGGAACAGGGGGGCACCGGGGAGCTGTTTTTT	CASSLEQGGTGELFF
few	TRBV6-8	TRBJ1-2	TRBD1	TGTGCCACTAGACAGGGGGACGATGGCTACACCTTC	CATRQGDDGYTF
many	TRBV25-1	TRBJ2-7	.	TGTGCCAGCAGTGAATCAGGGGGGGGAACCTACGAGCAGTACTTC	CASSESGGGTYEQYF
few	TRBV6-6	TRBJ1-1	TRBD1	TGTGCCAGCAGTTACCCAGGGACAGGTATCACTGAAGCTTTCTTT	CASSYPGTGITEAFF
medium-sized	TRBV7-3	TRBJ2-6	.	TGTGCCAGCAGCCCCTCGGGTTCTGGGGCCAACGTCCTGACTTTC	CASSPSGSGANVLTF
.	TRBV6-8	TRBJ1-4	.	TGTGCCAGCAGCAGGGGAGTTGCAACTAATGAAAAACTGTTTTTT	CASSRGVATNEKLFF
.	TRBV5-6	TRBJ2-1	.	TGTGCCAGCAGCTTAGGGCCAGGGTTTGAGCAGTTCTTC	CASSLGPGFEQFF
.	TRBV6-1	TRBJ1-2	.	TGTGCCAGCAGTCGGGGCCCCAGTTATGGCTACACCTTC	CASSRGPSYGYTF
few	TRBV7-2	TRBJ1-2	.	TGTGCCAGCAGCTCAGCAAGGAACTATGGCTACACCTTC	CASSSARNYGYTF
.	TRBV12-3/TRBV12-4	TRBJ1-1	.	TGTGCCAGCACCTACGACAGACCGGACACTGAAGCTTTCTTT	CASTYDRPDTEAFF
few	TRBV6-1	TRBJ1-5	.	TGTGCCAGCAGGATTGGGGTCGGGAGCAATCAGCCCCAGCATTTT	CASRIGVGSNQPQHF
few	TRBV12-3/TRBV12-4	TRBJ2-3	.	TGTGCCAGCAGTTTAAGAGGGTACCTCTCGGGCACAGATACGCAGTATTTT	CASSLRGYLSGTDTQYF
medium-sized	TRBV11-3	TRBJ2-1	TRBD2	TGTGCCAGCAGCCCCGGGGCGGGAGAAGGGACCTTCTCCTACGAGCAGTTCTTC	CASSPGAGEGTFSYEQFF
many	TRBV6-6	TRBJ2-7	.	TGTGCCAGCAGTTACACAGGGAACTACGAGCAGTACTTC	CASSYTGNYEQYF
many	TRBV6-1	TRBJ2-1	.	TGTGCCAGCGTGGGGAGTGGGGTCAGGATGAAAAATGAGCAGTTCTTC	CASVGSGVRMKNEQFF
few	TRBV11-2	TRBJ2-6	.	TGTGCCAGCAGCTTAGTGTTCGGCTCTGGGGCCAACGTCCTGACTTTC	CASSLVFGSGANVLTF
few	TRBV27	TRBJ2-1	TRBD2	TGTGCCAGCAGTTGGCAGGGAGGGTTACGAAATGAGCAGTTCTTC	CASSWQGGLRNEQFF
.	TRBV12-3/TRBV12-4	TRBJ2-7	TRBD2	TGTGCCAGCAGCGAGCCTAGCGGAAGTACCTACGAGCAGTACTTC	CASSEPSGSTYEQYF
few	TRBV6-1	TRBJ2-7	TRBD1	TGTGCCAGCAGTGAAAGACAGGGGGCTGCCGAGCAGTACTTC	CASSERQGAAEQYF
medium-sized	TRBV6-1	TRBJ2-6	.	TGTGCCAGCAGTGGGCAGGGGGGACCGCAGTCCTCTGGGGCCAACGTCCTGACTTTC	CASSGQGGPQSSGANVLTF
many	TRBV7-3	TRBJ2-1	TRBD2	TGTGCCAGCAGCCCAATTGGACTAGCGGGTGGCAATGAGCAGTTCTTC	CASSPIGLAGGNEQFF
many	TRBV7-3	TRBJ2-7	.	TGTGCCAGCAGCTTAGGGGCAGCGAGGGAGCAGTACTTC	CASSLGAAREQYF
.	TRBV7-4	TRBJ2-2	.	TGTGCCAGCAGCTTAGGGGGCAACACCGGGGAGCTGTTTTTT	CASSLGGNTGELFF
.	TRBV6-1	TRBJ2-1	.	TGTGCCAGCAGTGAAGACACCTACAATGAGCAGTTCTTC	CASSEDTYNEQFF
.	TRBV7-8	TRBJ2-4	.	TGTGCCAGCAGCTTGGGAGGGGGGGGCAAAAACATTCAGTACTTC	CASSLGGGGKNIQYF
many	TRBV12-3/TRBV12-4	TRBJ2-1	TRBD2	TGTGCCAGCAGAGGCGGGGGGGCCGGTGAGCAGTTCTTC	CASRGGGAGEQFF
medium-sized	TRBV6-1	TRBJ2-5	TRBD1	TGTGCCAGCAGCCGGACAGGGGGCCAGGAGACCCAGTACTTC	CASSRTGGQETQYF
few	TRBV27	TRBJ2-3	.	TGTGCCAGCAGTCCCGGACTGGGTTTCACAGATACGCAGTATTTT	CASSPGLGFTDTQYF
few	TRBV12-3/TRBV12-4	TRBJ2-7	TRBD1	TGTGCCAGCCTACGGGACAGCTCCTACAATGAGCAGTACTTC	CASLRDSSYNEQYF
many	TRBV6-1	TRBJ1-4	.	TGTGCCAGCAGGAAAACCCAGTCGAATGAAAAACTGTTTTTT	CASRKTQSNEKLFF
.	TRBV28	TRBJ2-1	.	TGTGCCAGCAGGGGGGGGACAGAGACGAATGAGCAGTTCTTC	CASRGGTETNEQFF
many	TRBV7-2	TRBJ1-6	.	TGTGCCAGCAGCTTAGGCAGGAATTCACCCCTCCACTTT	CASSLGRNSPLHF
.	TRBV6-1	TRBJ1-1	.	TGTGCCAGCAGGGCCGGGACGGTGAACACTGAAGCTTTCTTT	CASRAGTVNTEAFF
few	TRBV24-1	TRBJ2-3	.	TGTGCCACCAGTGATTTTCGCACAGATACGCAGTATTTT	CATSDFRTDTQYF
many	TRBV11-2	TRBJ2-1	TRBD2	TGTGCCAGCAGCTTAAGCGCGGGAGGGGGCTTAGCCTACAATGAGCAGTTCTTC	CASSLSAGGGLAYNEQFF
few	TRBV10-3	TRBJ2-1	.	TGTGCCATCAGTTTCTACAGTGGGAATGAGCAGTTCTTC	CAISFYSGNEQFF
.	TRBV10-2	TRBJ1-1	TRBD1	TGCGCCAGCAGTGAAGGTTTAAAGGGGGCCAAAACTTTCTTT	CASSEGLKGAKTFF
.	TRBV6-1	TRBJ2-3	.	TGTGCCAGCATGGGAGATTTCTGGAGCACAGATACGCAGTATTTT	CASMGDFWSTDTQYF
.	TRBV6-1	TRBJ1-2	TRBD1	TGTGCCAGCACCACGGGGGACAGGGTTGGCTATGGCTACACCTTC	CASTTGDRVGYGYTF